The subject of this entry is one T cell receptor (beta chain). The antigen remains undetermined. The data were obtained in a study of cytotoxic CD8 clonotypes in ibrutinib-treated CLL. Overall study: Response samples were taken after a median of approximately 11 months on treatment, range 6 to 36. Overall study results and limits: Baseline values of clonality outstripped age-matched healthy donors and followed circulating CD8+ T-cell counts.

Sequenced by immunoSEQ multiplex PCR; TCRdb stores in-frame clones only, minus some. The data contain 11,000 or so clones, over 60% of them singletons. V lost 5 bases, J lost 3 bases, and 9 bases lay in between. Germline CDR1 reads LNHDA; CDR2 reads SQIVND (reference sequence). The CDR3 runs 13 residues. The sample in question was PBMCs, obtained at disease progression, from a patient treated with ibrutinib. The receptor was derived from a human donor with chronic lymphocytic leukemia. The chain couples TRBV19 to TRBJ2-3; D possibly corresponds to TRBD1 (6 bases). CDR3 in DNA: TGTGCCAGTAGTGGGGGCTGGACAGATACGCAGTATTTT. It encodes CASSGGWTDTQYF.